The rows below give T cell receptor beta chains drawn from one sample of a study of blood T cell repertoires in COVID-19. The repertoire was sequenced with immunoSEQ multiplex PCR; TCRdb's copy has only in-frame clones and lacks some. Seen here are tens of thousands of clones, about 79% observed once, and the top ten hold around 3.9%. The material sequenced was peripheral blood. Every receptor here comes from a woman aged 60-70 years with acute or convalescent COVID-19. The CDR3 runs from the conserved cysteine through the conserved F or W. The order of the fields is J gene, V gene, clone size, D gene, CDR3 protein, CDR3 DNA. D genes are given only for firm matches. Not every row has a clone size; where given, it reads once, few, many or a size class.

j_gene: TRBJ1-5
v_gene: TRBV5-5
abundance: -
d_gene: TRBD1
CDR3aa: CASSLTGGNQPQHF
CDR3nt: TGTGCCAGCAGCTTGACAGGGGGAAATCAGCCCCAGCATTTT

j_gene: TRBJ2-1
v_gene: TRBV4-2
abundance: -
d_gene: -
CDR3aa: CASSQGRQVDEQFF
CDR3nt: TGTGCCAGCAGCCAAGGTCGCCAGGTCGATGAGCAGTTCTTC

j_gene: TRBJ1-4
v_gene: TRBV18
abundance: few
d_gene: TRBD1
CDR3aa: CASSPDRGTNEKLFF
CDR3nt: TGTGCCAGCTCACCGGACAGGGGCACGAATGAAAAACTGTTTTTT

j_gene: TRBJ1-4
v_gene: TRBV30
abundance: -
d_gene: TRBD1
CDR3aa: CAWSRDRTATNEKLFF
CDR3nt: TGTGCCTGGAGCCGGGACAGGACCGCAACTAATGAAAAACTGTTTTTT

j_gene: TRBJ2-2
v_gene: TRBV30
abundance: -
d_gene: -
CDR3aa: CAWSAYTGELFF
CDR3nt: TGTGCCTGGAGTGCGTACACCGGGGAGCTGTTTTTT

j_gene: TRBJ1-1
v_gene: TRBV18
abundance: -
d_gene: -
CDR3aa: CASSPPNRVIGTEAFF
CDR3nt: TGTGCCAGCTCACCACCGAACAGGGTGATCGGCACTGAAGCTTTCTTT

j_gene: TRBJ1-2
v_gene: TRBV5-1
abundance: -
d_gene: TRBD1
CDR3aa: CASSPETGHGYTF
CDR3nt: TGCGCCAGCAGCCCGGAGACAGGGCATGGCTACACCTTC

j_gene: TRBJ2-3
v_gene: TRBV28
abundance: -
d_gene: TRBD1
CDR3aa: CASSFPGQGTTDTQYF
CDR3nt: TGTGCCAGCAGTTTTCCGGGACAGGGGACCACAGATACGCAGTATTTT

j_gene: TRBJ1-2
v_gene: TRBV18
abundance: few
d_gene: -
CDR3aa: CASSPTKGWSYGYTF
CDR3nt: TGTGCCAGCTCACCAACAAAAGGATGGAGCTATGGCTACACCTTC

j_gene: TRBJ2-1
v_gene: TRBV7-2
abundance: -
d_gene: TRBD2
CDR3aa: CASSPLGLAGVPEQFF
CDR3nt: TGTGCCAGCAGCCCCCTGGGGCTAGCGGGGGTACCTGAGCAGTTCTTC

j_gene: TRBJ2-1
v_gene: TRBV18
abundance: -
d_gene: TRBD2
CDR3aa: CASSPPTSTGLNEQFF
CDR3nt: TGTGCCAGCTCACCACCGACTAGCACGGGTTTGAATGAGCAGTTCTTC

j_gene: TRBJ1-3
v_gene: TRBV29-1
abundance: -
d_gene: TRBD1
CDR3aa: CSVALGGQILSGNTIYF
CDR3nt: TGCAGCGTTGCCCTAGGGGGCCAGATCCTCTCTGGAAACACCATATATTTT

j_gene: TRBJ2-1
v_gene: TRBV6-5
abundance: -
d_gene: TRBD2
CDR3aa: CASRPGTINEQFF
CDR3nt: TGTGCCAGCAGACCCGGGACTATTAATGAGCAGTTCTTC

j_gene: TRBJ2-1
v_gene: TRBV7-9
abundance: -
d_gene: -
CDR3aa: CASSLGGWEAYNEQFF
CDR3nt: TGTGCCAGCAGCTTAGGAGGGTGGGAGGCCTACAATGAGCAGTTCTTC

j_gene: TRBJ1-5
v_gene: TRBV6-1
abundance: once
d_gene: -
CDR3aa: CASSEHSNQPQHF
CDR3nt: TGTGCCAGCAGTGAACATAGCAATCAGCCCCAGCATTTT

j_gene: TRBJ1-1
v_gene: TRBV27
abundance: -
d_gene: -
CDR3aa: CASSGGRNTEAFF
CDR3nt: TGTGCCAGCAGCGGGGGGAGAAACACTGAAGCTTTCTTT

j_gene: TRBJ2-1
v_gene: TRBV19
abundance: -
d_gene: -
CDR3aa: CASSDFRTGTNNEQFF
CDR3nt: TGTGCCAGTAGCGACTTCAGGACAGGGACTAACAATGAGCAGTTCTTC

j_gene: TRBJ1-2
v_gene: TRBV6-1
abundance: -
d_gene: TRBD1
CDR3aa: CASSEAPTGGYGYTF
CDR3nt: TGTGCCAGCAGTGAAGCGCCGACAGGGGGCTATGGCTACACCTTC

j_gene: TRBJ2-5
v_gene: TRBV6-5
abundance: once
d_gene: TRBD2
CDR3aa: CAVDGRELIQETQYF
CDR3nt: TGTGCCGTGGACGGGCGGGAGCTAATCCAAGAGACCCAGTACTTC

j_gene: TRBJ2-1
v_gene: TRBV5-4
abundance: -
d_gene: -
CDR3aa: CASSLMQGGTNNEQFF
CDR3nt: TGTGCCAGCAGCTTGATGCAGGGGGGCACCAACAATGAGCAGTTCTTC

j_gene: TRBJ2-7
v_gene: TRBV7-2
abundance: -
d_gene: -
CDR3aa: CASSSGSGPRRPEQYF
CDR3nt: TGTGCCAGCAGCTCGGGGTCCGGGCCCCGCCGCCCCGAGCAGTACTTC

j_gene: TRBJ1-5
v_gene: TRBV19
abundance: -
d_gene: -
CDR3aa: CASSTVGQANQPQHF
CDR3nt: TGTGCCAGTAGTACTGTGGGGCAGGCAAATCAGCCCCAGCATTTT

j_gene: TRBJ1-1
v_gene: TRBV27
abundance: -
d_gene: -
CDR3aa: CASSSPGLNTEAFF
CDR3nt: TGTGCCAGCAGTTCGCCGGGTCTGAACACTGAAGCTTTCTTT

j_gene: TRBJ2-1
v_gene: TRBV19
abundance: -
d_gene: TRBD2
CDR3aa: CASSPGLAGSVFYNEQFF
CDR3nt: TGTGCCAGTAGCCCGGGACTAGCGGGTTCAGTGTTCTACAATGAGCAGTTCTTC

j_gene: TRBJ2-2
v_gene: TRBV14
abundance: -
d_gene: -
CDR3aa: CASSQAPNTGELFF
CDR3nt: TGTGCCAGCAGCCAAGCCCCTAACACCGGGGAGCTGTTTTTT

j_gene: TRBJ2-2
v_gene: TRBV7-9
abundance: -
d_gene: TRBD2
CDR3aa: CASSPRTSRNTGELFF
CDR3nt: TGTGCCAGCAGCCCCCGGACTAGTAGGAACACCGGGGAGCTGTTTTTT

j_gene: TRBJ1-3
v_gene: TRBV19
abundance: few
d_gene: -
CDR3aa: CASSRRGTGNTIYF
CDR3nt: TGTGCCAGTAGCCGGCGGGGGACTGGAAACACCATATATTTT

j_gene: TRBJ2-7
v_gene: TRBV5-1
abundance: few
d_gene: TRBD2
CDR3aa: CASSLAGGRAYEQYF
CDR3nt: TGCGCCAGCAGCTTGGCTGGCGGGAGGGCCTACGAGCAGTACTTC

j_gene: TRBJ2-7
v_gene: TRBV3-1/TRBV3-2
abundance: -
d_gene: TRBD2
CDR3aa: CASSASGRSPYEQYF
CDR3nt: TGTGCCAGCAGCGCCAGCGGGAGGTCCCCCTACGAGCAGTACTTC

j_gene: TRBJ2-2
v_gene: TRBV14
abundance: -
d_gene: -
CDR3aa: CASRGHLNTGELFF
CDR3nt: TGTGCCAGCAGGGGACACCTAAACACCGGGGAGCTGTTTTTT

j_gene: TRBJ2-2
v_gene: TRBV5-4
abundance: -
d_gene: TRBD1
CDR3aa: CASSRDRADTGELFF
CDR3nt: TGTGCCAGCAGCAGGGACAGAGCAGACACCGGGGAGCTGTTTTTT

j_gene: TRBJ1-5
v_gene: TRBV7-9
abundance: -
d_gene: -
CDR3aa: CASRQANQPQHF
CDR3nt: TGTGCCAGCCGACAGGCTAATCAGCCCCAGCATTTT

j_gene: TRBJ2-7
v_gene: TRBV19
abundance: -
d_gene: TRBD1
CDR3aa: CASRSRQGSYEQYF
CDR3nt: TGTGCCAGTAGATCTCGACAGGGTTCCTACGAGCAGTACTTC

j_gene: TRBJ1-5
v_gene: TRBV5-1
abundance: -
d_gene: -
CDR3aa: CASSLNTGGTPQHF
CDR3nt: TGCGCCAGCAGCTTGAATACGGGGGGGACGCCCCAGCATTTT

j_gene: TRBJ2-7
v_gene: TRBV9
abundance: -
d_gene: -
CDR3aa: CASSLEGGGGDEQYF
CDR3nt: TGTGCCAGCAGCCTCGAAGGTGGGGGAGGAGACGAGCAGTACTTC

j_gene: TRBJ2-2
v_gene: TRBV19
abundance: -
d_gene: TRBD2
CDR3aa: CASRDRLLAGLTGELFF
CDR3nt: TGTGCCAGTAGGGACAGACTACTAGCGGGACTCACCGGGGAGCTGTTTTTT

j_gene: TRBJ2-5
v_gene: TRBV10-1
abundance: -
d_gene: TRBD1
CDR3aa: CASSESRQGPSETQYF
CDR3nt: TGCGCCAGCAGTGAGTCGCGACAGGGACCATCTGAGACCCAGTACTTC

j_gene: TRBJ2-3
v_gene: TRBV9
abundance: -
d_gene: TRBD2
CDR3aa: CASSLTAGPLTDTQYF
CDR3nt: TGTGCCAGCAGCCTCACAGCGGGGCCGCTCACAGATACGCAGTATTTT

j_gene: TRBJ2-7
v_gene: TRBV24-1
abundance: once
d_gene: TRBD1
CDR3aa: CATSDKTGTYEQYF
CDR3nt: TGTGCCACCAGTGATAAGACAGGGACCTACGAGCAGTACTTC

j_gene: TRBJ1-3
v_gene: TRBV5-8
abundance: -
d_gene: -
CDR3aa: CASSPAGSGNTIYF
CDR3nt: TGTGCCAGCAGCCCCGCAGGGTCTGGAAACACCATATATTTT

j_gene: TRBJ1-1
v_gene: TRBV2
abundance: -
d_gene: -
CDR3aa: CASDRESDTEAFF
CDR3nt: TGTGCCAGCGATCGGGAGTCGGACACTGAAGCTTTCTTT

j_gene: TRBJ2-3
v_gene: TRBV5-1
abundance: -
d_gene: TRBD2
CDR3aa: CASRKGTSVDTQYF
CDR3nt: TGCGCCAGCAGAAAAGGGACTAGCGTAGATACGCAGTATTTT

j_gene: TRBJ1-3
v_gene: TRBV7-9
abundance: once
d_gene: -
CDR3aa: CASSFPTGNTIYF
CDR3nt: TGTGCCAGCAGCTTTCCGACAGGAAACACCATATATTTT

j_gene: TRBJ2-1
v_gene: TRBV24-1
abundance: -
d_gene: TRBD2
CDR3aa: CATRRTGTSGIEEQFF
CDR3nt: TGTGCCACAAGACGCACGGGGACTAGCGGGATTGAAGAGCAGTTCTTC

j_gene: TRBJ1-5
v_gene: TRBV28
abundance: -
d_gene: -
CDR3aa: CASSLGGGRKQPQHF
CDR3nt: TGTGCCAGCAGTTTAGGGGGGGGCAGGAAGCAGCCCCAGCATTTT

j_gene: TRBJ1-2
v_gene: TRBV6-5
abundance: -
d_gene: TRBD1
CDR3aa: CASSVVTGGSGYTF
CDR3nt: TGTGCCAGCAGCGTAGTGACAGGGGGAAGTGGCTACACCTTC

j_gene: TRBJ1-2
v_gene: TRBV7-3
abundance: -
d_gene: TRBD1
CDR3aa: CASSPGTGYGYTF
CDR3nt: TGTGCCAGCAGCCCAGGGACAGGCTATGGCTACACCTTC

j_gene: TRBJ2-1
v_gene: TRBV5-4
abundance: -
d_gene: -
CDR3aa: CASSSGDYNEQFF
CDR3nt: TGTGCCAGCAGCTCGGGGGACTACAATGAGCAGTTCTTC

j_gene: TRBJ2-5
v_gene: TRBV14
abundance: -
d_gene: TRBD2
CDR3aa: CASSQGTSGGAAPRPFQETQYF
CDR3nt: TGTGCCAGCAGCCAAGGGACTAGCGGGGGAGCCGCCCCCAGGCCGTTCCAAGAGACCCAGTACTTC

j_gene: TRBJ1-2
v_gene: TRBV28
abundance: -
d_gene: -
CDR3aa: CASSPEGYGYTF
CDR3nt: TGTGCCAGCAGTCCCGAGGGATATGGCTACACCTTC

j_gene: TRBJ2-7
v_gene: TRBV19
abundance: -
d_gene: TRBD2
CDR3aa: CASSTASGRIYEQYF
CDR3nt: TGTGCCAGTAGTACTGCTAGCGGGAGAATCTACGAGCAGTACTTC

j_gene: TRBJ2-7
v_gene: TRBV2
abundance: -
d_gene: -
CDR3aa: CASTGDSYEQYF
CDR3nt: TGTGCCAGCACGGGGGACTCCTACGAGCAGTACTTC

j_gene: TRBJ2-2
v_gene: TRBV6-5
abundance: -
d_gene: TRBD1
CDR3aa: CASKPDRGNTGELFF
CDR3nt: TGTGCCAGCAAACCCGACAGGGGAAACACCGGGGAGCTGTTTTTT

j_gene: TRBJ2-3
v_gene: TRBV7-6
abundance: -
d_gene: -
CDR3aa: CASSPPSTDTQYF
CDR3nt: TGTGCCAGCAGCCCCCCTAGCACAGATACGCAGTATTTT

j_gene: TRBJ2-1
v_gene: TRBV19
abundance: -
d_gene: TRBD2
CDR3aa: CASRVRLADNEQFF
CDR3nt: TGTGCCAGTAGGGTTCGACTAGCGGATAATGAGCAGTTCTTC

j_gene: TRBJ1-6
v_gene: TRBV12-3/TRBV12-4
abundance: -
d_gene: -
CDR3aa: CASSRLNNSPLHF
CDR3nt: TGTGCCAGCAGCCGACTTAATAATTCACCCCTCCACTTT

j_gene: TRBJ1-1
v_gene: TRBV5-4
abundance: -
d_gene: -
CDR3aa: CASSPGGSGAPNTEAFF
CDR3nt: TGTGCCAGCAGCCCGGGGGGGTCGGGGGCGCCGAACACTGAAGCTTTCTTT

j_gene: TRBJ1-1
v_gene: TRBV5-1
abundance: -
d_gene: -
CDR3aa: CASSSRTQNTEAFF
CDR3nt: TGCGCCAGCAGCTCCCGGACACAGAACACTGAAGCTTTCTTT

j_gene: TRBJ2-3
v_gene: TRBV13
abundance: -
d_gene: TRBD2
CDR3aa: CASNRPSGGATDTQYF
CDR3nt: TGTGCCAGCAACCGGCCGAGCGGGGGGGCAACAGATACGCAGTATTTT